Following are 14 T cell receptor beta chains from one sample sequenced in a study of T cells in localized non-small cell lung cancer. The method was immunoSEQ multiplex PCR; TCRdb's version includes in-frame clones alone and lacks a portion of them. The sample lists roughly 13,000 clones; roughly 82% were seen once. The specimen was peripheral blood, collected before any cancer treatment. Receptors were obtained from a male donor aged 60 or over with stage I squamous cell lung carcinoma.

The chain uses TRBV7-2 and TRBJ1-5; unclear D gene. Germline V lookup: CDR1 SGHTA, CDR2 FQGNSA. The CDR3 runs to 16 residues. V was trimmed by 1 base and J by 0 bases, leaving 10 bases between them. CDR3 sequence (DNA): TGTGCCAGCAGCTTAGTTAATACCGCTAGCAATCAGCCCCAGCATTTT. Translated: CASSLVNTASNQPQHF.

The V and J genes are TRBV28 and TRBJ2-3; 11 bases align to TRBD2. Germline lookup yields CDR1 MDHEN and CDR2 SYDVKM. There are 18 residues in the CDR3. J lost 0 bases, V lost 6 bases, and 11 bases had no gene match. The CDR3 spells CASSGSGRAPLSTDTQYF. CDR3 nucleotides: TGTGCCAGCAGCGGTAGCGGGAGGGCCCCCCTTAGCACAGATACGCAGTATTTT.

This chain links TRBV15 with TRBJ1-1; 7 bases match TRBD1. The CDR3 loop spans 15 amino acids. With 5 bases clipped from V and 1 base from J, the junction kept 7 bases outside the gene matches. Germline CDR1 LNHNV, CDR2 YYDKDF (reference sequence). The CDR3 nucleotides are TGTGCCACCAGCGGCTCCGGGACAGCGAACACTGAAGCTTTCTTT. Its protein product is CATSGSGTANTEAFF.

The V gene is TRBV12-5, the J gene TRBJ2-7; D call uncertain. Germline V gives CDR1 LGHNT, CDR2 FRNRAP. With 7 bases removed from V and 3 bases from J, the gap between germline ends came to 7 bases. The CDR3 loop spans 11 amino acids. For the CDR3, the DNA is TGTGCTAGTGCCACCGACTACGAGCAGTACTTC. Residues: CASATDYEQYF.

The CDR3 protein is CASSQAGTINTGELFF. CDR3 bases: TGCGCCAGCAGCCAAGCCGGGACCATCAACACCGGGGAGCTGTTTTTT. The V call is TRBV4-1, the J call TRBJ2-2; D may be TRBD1 or TRBD2 (5 bases each). Germline CDR1 and CDR2: MGHRA and YSYEKL. V shed 1 base and J shed 2 bases, with 11 bases lying between them. The CDR3 is 16 amino acids.

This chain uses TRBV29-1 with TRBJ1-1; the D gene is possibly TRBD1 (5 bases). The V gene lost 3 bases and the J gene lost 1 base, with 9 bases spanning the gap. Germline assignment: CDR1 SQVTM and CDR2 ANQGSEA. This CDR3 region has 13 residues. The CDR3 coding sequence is TGCAGCGTTGAGAGAGACAGGAACACTGAAGCTTTCTTT. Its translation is CSVERDRNTEAFF. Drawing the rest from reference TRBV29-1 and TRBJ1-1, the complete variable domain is SAVISQKPSRDICQRGTSLTIQCQVDSQVTMMFWYRQQPGQSLTLIATANQGSEATYESGFVIDKFPISRPNLTFSTLTVSNMSPEDSSIYLCSVERDRNTEAFFGQGTRLTVV.

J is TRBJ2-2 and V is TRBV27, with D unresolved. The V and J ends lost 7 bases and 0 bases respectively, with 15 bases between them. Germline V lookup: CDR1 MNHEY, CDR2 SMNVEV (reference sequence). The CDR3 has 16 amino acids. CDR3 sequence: CASTRVARANTGELFF. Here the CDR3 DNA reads TGTGCCAGCACCCGTGTGGCCCGCGCGAACACCGGGGAGCTGTTTTTT.

CDR3: CASSVGATRDQETQYF. The CDR3 DNA follows: TGTGCCAGCAGCGTAGGGGCGACTAGAGACCAAGAGACCCAGTACTTC. The chain carries TRBV9 and TRBJ2-5; TRBD2 is a possible D gene (6 bases). This CDR3 has 16 residues. V was shortened by 0 bases and J by 0 bases, with 12 bases between the two germline ends. From germline, CDR1 is SGDLS and CDR2 YYNGEE.

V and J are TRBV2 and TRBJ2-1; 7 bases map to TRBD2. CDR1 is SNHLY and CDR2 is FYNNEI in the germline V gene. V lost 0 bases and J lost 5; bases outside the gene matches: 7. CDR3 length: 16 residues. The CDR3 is CASSEAAGVINNEQFF. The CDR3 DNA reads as TGTGCCAGCAGTGAAGCGGCGGGAGTTATCAACAATGAGCAGTTCTTC.

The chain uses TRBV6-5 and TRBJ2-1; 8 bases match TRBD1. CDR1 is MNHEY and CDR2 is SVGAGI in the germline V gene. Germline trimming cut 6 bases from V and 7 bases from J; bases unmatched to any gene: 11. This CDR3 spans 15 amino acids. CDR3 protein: CASRRQTGAGNEQFF. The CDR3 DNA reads TGTGCCAGCAGGCGGCAGACAGGGGCCGGGAATGAGCAGTTCTTC.

Here the CDR3 reads CASSSRDRPTDTQYF. The CDR3 DNA sequence: TGTGCCAGCAGCTCCAGGGACCGACCCACAGATACGCAGTATTTT. V usage is TRBV7-3 and J usage is TRBJ2-3; either TRBD1 or TRBD2 may supply D (5 bases each). Germline V gene lookup returns CDR1 SGHTA and CDR2 FQGTGA. Trimming removed 4 bases from V and 2 bases from J, with 13 bases in between. This CDR3 has 15 residues.

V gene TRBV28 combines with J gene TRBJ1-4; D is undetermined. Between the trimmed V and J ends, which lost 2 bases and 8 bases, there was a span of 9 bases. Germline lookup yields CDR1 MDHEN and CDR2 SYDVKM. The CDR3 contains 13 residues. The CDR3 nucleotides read TGTGCCAGCAGTTTAGCAGGCTACGAAAAACTGTTTTTT. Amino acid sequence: CASSLAGYEKLFF. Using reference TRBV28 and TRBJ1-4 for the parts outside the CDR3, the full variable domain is DVKVTQSSRYLVKRTGEKVFLECVQDMDHENMFWYRQDPGLGLRLIYFSYDVKMKEKGDIPEGYSVSREKKERFSLILESASTNQTSMYLCASSLAGYEKLFFGSGTQLSVL.

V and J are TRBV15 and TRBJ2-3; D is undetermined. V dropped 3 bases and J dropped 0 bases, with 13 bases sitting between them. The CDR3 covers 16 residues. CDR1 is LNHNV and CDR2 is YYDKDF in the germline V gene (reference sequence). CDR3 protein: CATSRGRSGSTDTQYF. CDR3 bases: TGTGCCACCAGCAGGGGCCGGTCAGGTAGCACAGATACGCAGTATTTT.

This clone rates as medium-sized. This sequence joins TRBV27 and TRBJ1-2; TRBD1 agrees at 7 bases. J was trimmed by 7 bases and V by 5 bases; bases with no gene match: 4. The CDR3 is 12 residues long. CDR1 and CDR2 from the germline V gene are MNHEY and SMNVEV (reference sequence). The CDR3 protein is CASSEGAGGYTF. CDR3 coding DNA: TGTGCCAGCAGTGAGGGGGCCGGTGGCTACACCTTC.